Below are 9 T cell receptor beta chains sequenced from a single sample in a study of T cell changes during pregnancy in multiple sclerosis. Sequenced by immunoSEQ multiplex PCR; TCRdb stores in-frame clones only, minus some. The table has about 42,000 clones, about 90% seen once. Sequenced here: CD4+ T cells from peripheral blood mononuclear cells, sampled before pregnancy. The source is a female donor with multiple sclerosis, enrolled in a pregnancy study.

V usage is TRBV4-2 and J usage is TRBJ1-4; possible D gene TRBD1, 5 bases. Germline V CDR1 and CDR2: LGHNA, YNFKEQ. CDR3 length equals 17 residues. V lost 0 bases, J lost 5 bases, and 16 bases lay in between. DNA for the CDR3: TGTGCCAGCAGCCAAGATATTTCAGGGTCGGCGAATGAAAAACTGTTTTTT. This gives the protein CASSQDISGSANEKLFF.

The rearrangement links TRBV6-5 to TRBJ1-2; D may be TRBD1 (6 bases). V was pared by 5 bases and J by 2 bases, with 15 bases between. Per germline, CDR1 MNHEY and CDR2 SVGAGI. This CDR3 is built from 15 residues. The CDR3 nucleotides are TGTGCCAGCAGTCGCGCAGGGGCCTACAACTATGGCTACACCTTC. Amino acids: CASSRAGAYNYGYTF.

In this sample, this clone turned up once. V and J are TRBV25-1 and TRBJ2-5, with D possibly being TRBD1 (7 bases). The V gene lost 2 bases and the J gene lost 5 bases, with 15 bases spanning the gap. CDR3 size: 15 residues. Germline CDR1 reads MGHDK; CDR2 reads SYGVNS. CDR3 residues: CASSEMGAGGETQYF. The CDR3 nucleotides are TGTGCCAGCAGTGAAATGGGGGCAGGGGGGGAGACCCAGTACTTC.

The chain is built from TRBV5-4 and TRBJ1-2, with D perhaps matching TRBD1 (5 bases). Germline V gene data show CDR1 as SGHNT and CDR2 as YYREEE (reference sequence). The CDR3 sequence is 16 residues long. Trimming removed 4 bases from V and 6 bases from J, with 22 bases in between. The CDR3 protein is CASSNPIGGIGDGYTF. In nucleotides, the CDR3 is TGTGCCAGCAGCAACCCGATCGGGGGAATAGGTGATGGCTACACCTTC.

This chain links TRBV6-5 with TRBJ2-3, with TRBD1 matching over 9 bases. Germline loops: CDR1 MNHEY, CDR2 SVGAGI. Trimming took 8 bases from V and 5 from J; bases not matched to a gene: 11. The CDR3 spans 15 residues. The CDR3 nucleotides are TGTGCCAGCGGCGCCAGGGACAGGGCGAAAGATACGCAGTATTTT. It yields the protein CASGARDRAKDTQYF.

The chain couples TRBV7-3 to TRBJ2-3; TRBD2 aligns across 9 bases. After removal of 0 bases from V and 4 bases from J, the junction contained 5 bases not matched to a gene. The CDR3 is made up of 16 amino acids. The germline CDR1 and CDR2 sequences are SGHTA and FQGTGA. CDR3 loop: CASSLTGVAGADTQYF. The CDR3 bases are TGTGCCAGCAGCTTAACAGGCGTAGCGGGGGCAGATACGCAGTATTTT.

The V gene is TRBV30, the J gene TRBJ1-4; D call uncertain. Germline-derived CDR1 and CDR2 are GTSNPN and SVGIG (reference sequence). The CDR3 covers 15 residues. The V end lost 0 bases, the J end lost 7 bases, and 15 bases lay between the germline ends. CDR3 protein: CAWSVGGHQSEKLFF. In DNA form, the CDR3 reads TGTGCCTGGAGTGTAGGAGGGCACCAGAGTGAAAAACTGTTTTTT.

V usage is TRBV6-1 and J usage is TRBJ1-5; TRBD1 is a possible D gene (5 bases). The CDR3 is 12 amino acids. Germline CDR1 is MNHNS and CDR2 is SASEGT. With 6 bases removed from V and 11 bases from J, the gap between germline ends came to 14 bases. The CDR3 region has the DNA TGTGCCAGCAGGACAAGCCAAGGGGCCCAGCATTTT. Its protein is CASRTSQGAQHF.

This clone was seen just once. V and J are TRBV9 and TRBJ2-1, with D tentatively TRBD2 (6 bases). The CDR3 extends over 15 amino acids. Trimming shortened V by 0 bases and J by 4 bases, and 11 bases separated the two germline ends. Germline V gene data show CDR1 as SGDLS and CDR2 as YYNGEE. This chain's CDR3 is CASSVGAGPYNEQFF. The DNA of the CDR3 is TGTGCCAGCAGCGTAGGGGCGGGGCCGTACAATGAGCAGTTCTTC.